This T cell receptor beta chain is drawn from a study of post-analysis software for immune sequencing data. Overall study results and limits: There were a few TRBV segments more frequent in patients than controls, and TRBV5-6, TRBV5-1 and TRBV20-1 were among them. Samples made in the same batch grouped tightly together by F measure. In multiple sclerosis, normalized Chao1 diversity was significantly below that of controls.

A remark on this clonotype: The target antigen is unknown.

Prepared libraries of TCR beta cDNA carried unique molecular identifiers. MiXCR, applied by TCRdb to the PCR reads, yields one record per CDR3 protein. The repertoire holds fewer than 850,000 distinct CDR3 sequences, around 27% seen once, with approximately 0.55% in the top ten. This CDR3 contains 16 residues. The germline V gene has CDR1 SGHTA and CDR2 FQGNSA. V dropped 0 bases and J dropped 2; count of bases not matched to a gene: 5. This sequence joins TRBV7-2 and TRBJ2-7; TRBD2 agrees at 9 bases. Input material: blood. The receptor was isolated from a girl aged 10 to 17 with multiple sclerosis. The CDR3 here is CASSLALAGPAYEQYF. CDR3 bases: TGTGCCAGCAGCTTAGCGCTAGCGGGACCGGCCTACGAGCAGTACTTC. Supplemented by reference TRBV7-2 and TRBJ2-7, the full variable domain reads GAGVSQSPSNKVTEKGKDVELRCDPISGHTALYWYRQSLGQGLEFLIYFQGNSAPDKSGLPSDRFSAERTGGSVSTLTIQRTQQEDSAVYLCASSLALAGPAYEQYFGPGTRLTVT.